This T cell receptor (beta chain) was retrieved from a study of blood T cell repertoires in COVID-19. Here immunoSEQ multiplex PCR was the method, and the copy in TCRdb shows in-frame clones only, minus some. Found here are around 280,000 clones, about 88% of them singletons; the top ten hold approximately 11%. Seattle enrolled patients during active infection and tracked them longitudinally. The germline V gene has CDR1 KGHDR and CDR2 SFDVKD. The CDR3 totals 15 residues. J gave up 4 bases and V 6 bases, and 8 bases lay outside the gene matches. The V call is TRBV24-1, the J call TRBJ2-1, with 7 positions matching TRBD1. The sample consisted of peripheral blood. This receptor was obtained from a woman younger than 45 with COVID-19, enrolled during active disease. The CDR3 DNA is TGTGCCACCAGTAGTCAGGGGGTCCCTTACAATGAGCAGTTCTTC. It specifies CATSSQGVPYNEQFF.